The next 21 T cell receptor beta chains were all read from a single sample in a study of monozygotic twins with inflammatory bowel disease. From the 5' RACE reads, TCRdb lists one entry per CDR3 protein and no DNA. In all, the sample yields over 150,000 distinct CDR3 sequences. Source material: blood. These receptors all stem from a human donor with ulcerative colitis or Crohn's disease, or a healthy co-twin of an affected twin (not recorded which).

V is TRBV5-4 and J is TRBJ1-6; TCRdb's D call of TRBD1 is untestable without DNA. The CDR3 contains 14 residues. Germline CDR1 and CDR2: SGHNT and YYREEE (reference sequence). CDR3 residues: CASSFRDRNSPLHF.

The genes are TRBV27 and TRBJ1-5. Per the germline V gene, CDR1 is MNHEY and CDR2 is SMNVEV (reference sequence). This CDR3 is 15 amino acids long. Here the CDR3 reads CASSLYGVSNQPQHF.

The chain couples TRBV2 to TRBJ2-3; TCRdb returns TRBD1, unconfirmable since there is no DNA. This CDR3 has 14 amino acids. Germline V gene sequence: CDR1 SNHLY, CDR2 FYNNEI. The chain's CDR3 is CATRTGGGTDTQYF. Based on the CDR3 plus reference TRBV2 and TRBJ2-3, the full variable domain is EPEVTQTPSHQVTQMGQEVILRCVPISNHLYFYWYRQILGQKVEFLVSFYNNEISEKSEIFDDQFSVERPDGSNFTLKIRSTKLEDSAMYFCATRTGGGTDTQYFGPGTRLTVL.

This chain joins TRBV11-2 and TRBJ2-1; TCRdb selects TRBD1, and the lack of DNA leaves this call unchecked. The germline gives CDR1 SGHAT, CDR2 FQNNGV. The CDR3 totals 15 residues. CDR3 region: CASTLFDGTYNEQFF.

V and J are TRBV12-3 or TRBV12-4 and TRBJ2-1; the D call from TCRdb, TRBD2, cannot be confirmed without DNA. The CDR3 sequence is 12 residues long. The CDR3 sequence: CASSLAVRRAVF.

The chain couples TRBV20-1 to TRBJ1-1; TCRdb proposes TRBD1, but this gene call is untestable without DNA. Germline V CDR1 and CDR2: DFQATT, SNEGSKA (reference sequence). The CDR3 covers 15 residues. CDR3 amino acids: CSARGSGTVNTEAFF.

The V gene is TRBV2, the J gene TRBJ1-2; the TRBD1 assignment by TCRdb is unverifiable without DNA. The CDR3 consists of 12 residues. Germline assignment: CDR1 SNHLY and CDR2 FYNNEI. CDR3 region: CASSEGGDGYTF. Full variable domain (remainder filled in from reference TRBV2 and TRBJ1-2): EPEVTQTPSHQVTQMGQEVILRCVPISNHLYFYWYRQILGQKVEFLVSFYNNEISEKSEIFDDQFSVERPDGSNFTLKIRSTKLEDSAMYFCASSEGGDGYTFGSGTRLTVV.

V and J are TRBV7-2 and TRBJ1-2; TCRdb's D gene call, TRBD1, goes unchecked for lack of DNA. The CDR3 totals 15 residues. Germline V gene sequence: CDR1 SGHTA, CDR2 FQGNSA. CDR3 loop: CASSQGPPRLYGYTF.

The chain carries TRBV4-3 and TRBJ1-4; there is no DNA to check the TCRdb D call of TRBD1. The germline V gene encodes CDR1 LGHNA and CDR2 YSLEER. The CDR3 length is 16 residues. CDR3 sequence reads: CASSQTGGSGREKLFF.

V usage is TRBV5-1 and J usage is TRBJ2-5. The germline V gene encodes CDR1 SGHRS and CDR2 YFSETQ. The CDR3 runs 11 residues. CDR3 residues: CASKGQETQYF.

The chain uses TRBV5-1 and TRBJ2-6; TCRdb returns TRBD1, unconfirmable since there is no DNA. The CDR3 has 15 amino acids. Germline V gives CDR1 SGHRS, CDR2 YFSETQ. CDR3: CASSPGQSGANVLTF.

The chain is built from TRBV11-3 and TRBJ1-1; TCRdb's D gene call, TRBD1, goes unchecked for lack of DNA. CDR3 length equals 14 residues. Germline values: CDR1 SGHNT, CDR2 YENEEA. The CDR3 sequence: CASSEDGEDTEAFF.

The V and J genes are TRBV4-2 and TRBJ2-6; lacking DNA, the TRBD1 call made by TCRdb goes unchecked. The CDR3 is made up of 18 amino acids. Germline CDR1 and CDR2: LGHNA and YNFKEQ. CDR3 protein: CASSPEEEGGSGANVLTF.

This chain links TRBV3-1 with TRBJ2-2; the TCRdb D gene call, TRBD1, has no DNA to confirm it. The CDR3 consists of 14 residues. The germline gives CDR1 LGHDT, CDR2 YNNKEL (reference sequence). This CDR3 is CASSRQADTGELFF.

V and J are TRBV20-1 and TRBJ2-3; TCRdb's D call of TRBD2 is untestable without DNA. Germline V CDR1 and CDR2: DFQATT, SNEGSKA (reference sequence). This CDR3 spans 17 amino acids. The chain's CDR3 is CSALPSWLAGGTDTQYF.

V gene TRBV12-3 or TRBV12-4 combines with J gene TRBJ2-5; the TRBD1 assignment by TCRdb is unverifiable without DNA. The CDR3 is made up of 16 amino acids. This chain's CDR3 is CASSPRGQGGGETQYF.

V and J are TRBV7-3 and TRBJ1-1; TCRdb reports TRBD1, a call that lacks DNA to check it against. This CDR3 spans 14 amino acids. Looked up from germline, CDR1 is SGHTA and CDR2 is FQGTGA. CDR3 loop: CASSKQGADTEAFF.

The CDR3 reads CASSYAGGSSYEQYF. V gene TRBV6-2 or TRBV6-3 combines with J gene TRBJ2-7; the D call from TCRdb, TRBD1, cannot be confirmed without DNA. The V gene's germline CDR1 is MNHEY and CDR2 SVGEGT. This CDR3 has 15 residues.

The chain joins TRBV4-3 to TRBJ2-1; lacking DNA, the TRBD2 call made by TCRdb goes unchecked. This CDR3 region has 17 residues. The germline gives CDR1 LGHNA, CDR2 YSLEER. CDR3 amino acids: CASSGPGGLAGSDEQFF.

V and J are TRBV5-1 and TRBJ2-1; TCRdb names TRBD2, which stays unverified in the absence of DNA. Germline V CDR1 and CDR2: SGHRS, YFSETQ. This CDR3 has 15 residues. This CDR3 is CASSITSGTINEQFF.

This chain connects TRBV7-8 to TRBJ2-5; the D call of TRBD2 rests on TCRdb alone, since no DNA is present to check it. Germline CDR1 and CDR2: SGHVS and FQNEAQ. This CDR3 has 14 residues. CDR3 region: CASSRGRTQETQYF.